The clone carrying this TCR beta chain was found a few times. Its antigen is as yet unknown. CDR3 length: 16 residues. J lost 6 bases, V lost 0 bases, and 5 bases had no gene match. Germline loops: CDR1 SGHAT, CDR2 FQNNGV. Using immunoSEQ multiplex PCR, the repertoire was profiled, and TCRdb retains in-frame clones only, with some absent. The sample yields 150,000 to 200,000 clones, approximately 85% seen once. This sample was included in a study of cytomegalovirus exposure and HLA in healthy donors. Study background: The approximately 110 validation repertoires, a later analysis reported, used the same platform as the roughly 610 first-cohort repertoires. Broader study findings: In vitro data verified a few CMV-associated chains as specific for CMV antigens. TCR beta chains numbering approximately 150 were designated cytomegalovirus-associated.

This chain links TRBV11-2 with TRBJ2-2, with TRBD2 matching 9 bases. The receptor was derived from a woman aged 18 to 35 in good health and CMV-seronegative. The source material was PBMCs. As DNA, the CDR3 is TGTGCCAGCAGCTTAGAGCTGCGGGGGGGCGCCGGGGAGCTGTTTTTT. Translated: CASSLELRGGAGELFF.